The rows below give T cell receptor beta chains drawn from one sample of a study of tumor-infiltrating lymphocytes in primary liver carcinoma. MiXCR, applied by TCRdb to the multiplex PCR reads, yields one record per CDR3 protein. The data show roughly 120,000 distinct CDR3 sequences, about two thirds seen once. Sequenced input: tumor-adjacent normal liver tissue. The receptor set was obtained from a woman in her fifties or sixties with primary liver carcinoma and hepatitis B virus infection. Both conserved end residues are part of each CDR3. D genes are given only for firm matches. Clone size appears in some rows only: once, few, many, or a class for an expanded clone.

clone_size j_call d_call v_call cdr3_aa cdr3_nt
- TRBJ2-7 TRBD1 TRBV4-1 CTSSPGQGVTYEQYF TGCACCAGCAGCCCGGGACAGGGGGTTACCTATGAGCAGTACTTC
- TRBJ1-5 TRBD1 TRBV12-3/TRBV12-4 CAISMTGGRNQPQHF TGTGCCATCTCTATGACAGGGGGTCGTAATCAGCCCCAGCATTTT
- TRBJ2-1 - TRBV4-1 CASNQDFHNKQFF TGCGCCAGCAACCAAGATTTTCACAATAAGCAGTTCTTC
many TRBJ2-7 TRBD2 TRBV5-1 CASSLRSSGNTYEQYF TGCGCCAGCAGCTTGAGGTCTAGCGGGAATACCTACGAGCAGTACTTC
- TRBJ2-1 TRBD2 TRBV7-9 CAGSPILASGRDNEQFF TGTGCCGGCAGCCCGATTCTGGCTAGCGGGAGGGACAATGAGCAGTTCTTC
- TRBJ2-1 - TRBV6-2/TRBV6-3 CASSPLTGPYYNVQFF TGTGCCAGCAGTCCACTCACGGGTCCGTACTACAATGTACAGTTCTTC
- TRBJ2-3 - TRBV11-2 CASGEWPRETQYF TGTGCCAGCGGCGAGTGGCCCCGTGAGACCCAGTATTTT
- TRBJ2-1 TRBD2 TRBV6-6 CASSAWTSGSWVDEEFF TGTGCCAGCAGTGCCTGGACTAGCGGGAGCTGGGTCGATGAGGAGTTCTTC
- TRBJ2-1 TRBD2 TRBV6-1 CASSHPSGSAYNEQFF TGTGCCAGTTCACACCCTAGCGGCAGCGCCTACAATGAGCAGTTCTTC
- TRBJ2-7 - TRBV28 CASGLLGTPNYGQYF TGTGCAAGCGGCCTTTTGGGGACACCCAATTACGGGCAGTACTTC
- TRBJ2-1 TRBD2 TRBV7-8 CASSAGPRASGRPYNGQFF TGTGCCAGCAGCGCCGGGCCTCGGGCTAGCGGGAGACCTTACAATGGGCAGTTCTTC
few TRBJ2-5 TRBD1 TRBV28 CASSRTDRGRETQYF TGTGCCAGCAGTAGGACCGACAGGGGGCGAGAGACCCAGTACTTC
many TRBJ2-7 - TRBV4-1 CASSQEGDLLYEQYF TGCGCCAGCAGCCAAGAGGGGGACCTACTCTACGAGCAGTACTTC
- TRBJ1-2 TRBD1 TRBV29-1 CSVQDRGYCNTF TGCAGCGTTCAGGACAGGGGCTATTGCAACACCTTC
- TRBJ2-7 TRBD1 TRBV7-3 CATSSRQGANEQYF TGTGCCACCAGCTCCCGGCAGGGGGCGAACGAGCAGTACTTC
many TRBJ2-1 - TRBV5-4 CASSLSQALTDEQFF TGTGCCAGCAGCTTGAGTCAGGCCCTGACCGATGAGCAGTTCTTC
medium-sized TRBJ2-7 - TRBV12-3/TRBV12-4 CASSSGVSSYEQYF TGTGCCAGCAGTTCGGGGGTGTCCTCCTACGAGCAGTACTTC
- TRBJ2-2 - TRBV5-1 CTSGITGDYTGELFF TGCACCAGCGGAATCACAGGGGACTACACCGGGGAGCTGTTTTTT
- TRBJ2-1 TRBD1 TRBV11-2 CASGFEGARANELFF TGTGCCAGCGGCTTCGAGGGGGCCCGGGCCAATGAGCTGTTCTTC
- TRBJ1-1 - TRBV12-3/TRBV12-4 CASSPRIGTEALF TGTGCCAGCAGTCCCCGGATAGGGACTGAAGCTTTATTT
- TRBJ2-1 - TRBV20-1 CSAKIYSYNEQFF TGCAGTGCTAAAATCTACTCTTACAATGAGCAGTTCTTC
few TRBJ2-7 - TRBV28 CASSFGAGVYEQYF TGTGCCAGCAGTTTCGGGGCAGGGGTTTACGAGCAGTACTTC
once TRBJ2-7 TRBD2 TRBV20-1 CSAREGGAGEQYF TGCAGTGCGCGAGAGGGAGGGGCTGGAGAGCAGTACTTC